The 11 T cell receptor beta chains below all came from one sample that was sequenced in a study of shared clonotypes between healthy human individuals. TCRdb's copy holds only in-frame clones and misses some; the assay was immunoSEQ multiplex PCR. This sample yields 2 million to 2.5 million clones, of which around 95% are seen a single time; roughly 0.13% belongs to the top ten. The material sequenced was naive CD4+ T cells sorted from blood. Described subset: CD45RA+ positively selected. All receptors come from a man in his late teens or twenties in good health.

This clone was seen only once. The chain couples TRBV6-1 to TRBJ1-1; D remains unclear. This CDR3 contains 15 residues. Germline assignment: CDR1 MNHNS and CDR2 SASEGT. Between the trimmed V and J ends, which lost 5 bases and 3 bases, there was a span of 16 bases. CDR3 sequence reads: CASSPPDRLDTEAFF. The CDR3 DNA is TGTGCCAGCAGTCCCCCGGACCGCTTGGACACTGAAGCTTTCTTT.

This sequence joins TRBV11-2 and TRBJ2-1, with 9 bases lining up with TRBD2. The CDR3 is 15 residues long. Germline CDR1 SGHAT, CDR2 FQNNGV. V was pared by 2 bases and J by 5 bases, with 4 bases of the junction left unmatched. The CDR3 loop is CASSLQAGGNNEQFF. The CDR3 DNA reads as TGTGCCAGCAGCTTACAAGCGGGAGGTAACAATGAGCAGTTCTTC.

Comment on this clone: Other DNA sequences in the same sample also yield this CDR3. V and J are TRBV5-1 and TRBJ2-2; D might be TRBD2 (6 bases). V was trimmed by 0 bases and J by 3 bases, leaving 9 bases between them. Germline values: CDR1 SGHRS, CDR2 YFSETQ. The CDR3 is 15 residues long. CDR3 amino acids: CASSLGRRDTGELFF. The CDR3 DNA reads TGCGCCAGCAGCTTGGGTCGGAGGGACACCGGGGAGCTGTTTTTT.

This chain connects TRBV5-5 to TRBJ1-2; D is ambiguous. This CDR3 region has 13 residues. The germline V and J ends were trimmed by 0 bases and 4 bases, with 7 bases remaining between them. Germline loops: CDR1 SGHKS, CDR2 YYEKEE (reference sequence). The CDR3 spells CASSLAEAYGYTF. CDR3 coding DNA: TGTGCCAGCAGCTTGGCGGAGGCCTATGGCTACACCTTC. The variable domain in full, with the rest retrieved from reference TRBV5-5 and TRBJ1-2, is DAGVTQSPTHLIKTRGQQVTLRCSPISGHKSVSWYQQVLGQGPQFIFQYYEKEERGRGNFPDRFSARQFPNYSSELNVNALLLGDSALYLCASSLAEAYGYTFGSGTRLTVV.

The chain carries TRBV11-3 and TRBJ2-1; D may be TRBD1 (6 bases). V shed 1 base and J shed 7 bases, with 26 bases lying between them. The CDR3 consists of 19 residues. Germline V gene data show CDR1 as SGHNT and CDR2 as YENEEA. The CDR3 DNA reads TGTGCCAGCAGCTTAGCAGGCTGGGGGCGAGGAGATATTTATAATGAGCAGTTCTTC. The encoded protein is CASSLAGWGRGDIYNEQFF.

The V and J genes are TRBV11-2 and TRBJ2-1, with 8 bases lining up with TRBD1. CDR1 and CDR2 from the germline V gene are SGHAT and FQNNGV. Losses at the gene ends were 7 bases for V and 4 bases for J; bases not matched to a gene: 9. The CDR3 length is 15 residues. CDR3 amino acids: CASTNRDRPYNEQFF. Written as DNA, the CDR3 is TGTGCCAGCACAAATCGGGACAGGCCTTACAATGAGCAGTTCTTC.

The chain couples TRBV7-9 to TRBJ2-3; possible D gene TRBD2, 5 bases. This CDR3 has 13 amino acids. In germline, CDR1 is SEHNR, CDR2 FQNEAQ (reference sequence). V lost 8 bases and J 4 bases, leaving 13 bases between the germline ends. The CDR3 nucleotides are TGTGCCAGCGAAACGGGAAACTCAGATACGCAGTATTTT. This translates into CASETGNSDTQYF. The complete variable domain, with remaining parts taken from reference TRBV7-9 and TRBJ2-3, reads DTGVSQNPRHKITKRGQNVTFRCDPISEHNRLYWYRQTLGQGPEFLTYFQNEAQLEKSRLLSDRFSAERPKGSFSTLEIQRTEQGDSAMYLCASETGNSDTQYFGPGTRLTVL.

The chain employs TRBV5-1 and TRBJ2-6; 11 nucleotides align to TRBD1. The germline gives CDR1 SGHRS, CDR2 YFSETQ. V gave up 5 bases and J gave up 2 bases; unmatched junction bases: 6. This CDR3 is 17 amino acids long. CDR3 bases: TGCGCCAGCAGGCGGACAGGGGGCGCAGCTGGGGCCAACGTCCTGACTTTC. Translation gives CASRRTGGAAGANVLTF.

V usage is TRBV11-2 and J usage is TRBJ1-2; no clear D gene. The CDR3 consists of 12 residues. V gave up 2 bases and J gave up 7 bases, with 8 bases separating them. From germline, CDR1 is SGHAT and CDR2 FQNNGV. CDR3 sequence (DNA): TGTGCCAGCAGCTTAAAGGGTGGTGGCTACACCTTC. This gives the protein CASSLKGGGYTF.

The chain has TRBV28 and TRBJ1-5, with D tentatively TRBD1 (5 bases). Trimming removed 3 bases from V and 6 bases from J, with 12 bases in between. The CDR3 sequence is 14 residues long. Germline V CDR1 and CDR2: MDHEN, SYDVKM. CDR3 protein: CASSLPGQGQPQHF. The CDR3 DNA reads TGTGCCAGCAGTTTGCCGGGGCAAGGTCAGCCCCAGCATTTT.

The chain employs TRBV30 and TRBJ2-7; D is unclear. Germline CDR1 and CDR2: GTSNPN and SVGIG (reference sequence). The CDR3 covers 13 residues. Trimming shortened V by 2 bases and J by 6 bases, and 14 bases separated the two germline ends. The CDR3 DNA reads as TGTGCCTGGAGTCCAGATCGACTGGGCGAGCAGTACTTC. Amino acid sequence: CAWSPDRLGEQYF. Using reference TRBV30 and TRBJ2-7 for the parts outside the CDR3, the full variable domain is SQTIHQWPATLVQPVGSPLSLECTVEGTSNPNLYWYRQAAGRGLQLLFYSVGIGQISSEVPQNLSASRPQDRQFILSSKKLLLSDSGFYLCAWSPDRLGEQYFGPGTRLTVT.